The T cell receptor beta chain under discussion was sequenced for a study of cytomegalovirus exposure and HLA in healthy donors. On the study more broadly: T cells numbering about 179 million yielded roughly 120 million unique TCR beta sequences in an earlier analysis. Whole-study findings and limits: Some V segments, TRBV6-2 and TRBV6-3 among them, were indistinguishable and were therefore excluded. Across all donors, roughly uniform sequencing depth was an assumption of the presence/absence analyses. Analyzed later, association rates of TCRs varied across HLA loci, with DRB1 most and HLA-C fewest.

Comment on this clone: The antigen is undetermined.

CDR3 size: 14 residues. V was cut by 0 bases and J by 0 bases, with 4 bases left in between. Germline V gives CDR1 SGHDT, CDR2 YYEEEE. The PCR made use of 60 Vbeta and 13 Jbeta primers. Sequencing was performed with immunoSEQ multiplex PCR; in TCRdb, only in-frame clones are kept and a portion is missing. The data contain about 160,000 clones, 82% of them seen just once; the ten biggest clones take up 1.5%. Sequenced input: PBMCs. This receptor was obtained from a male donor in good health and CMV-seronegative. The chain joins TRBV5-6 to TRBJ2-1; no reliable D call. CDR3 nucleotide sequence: TGTGCCAGCAGCTTGGGGAGCTCCTACAATGAGCAGTTCTTC. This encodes CASSLGSSYNEQFF.